Described below is a single T cell receptor beta chain sequence and its context. The antigen is not known. The source of the sample is a study of cytomegalovirus exposure and HLA in healthy donors. Notes on the study in general: Accounts indicate the classifier identified cytomegalovirus status with strong specificity and sensitivity. Confirmation in vitro established that three CMV-associated chains were specific for CMV antigens. Overall, under 200 TCR beta chains were annotated as cytomegalovirus-associated.

CDR1 and CDR2 from the germline V gene are SGHTA and FQGNSA. Deletions cut 5 bases from V and 7 bases from J, with 14 bases between. The CDR3 sequence is 13 residues long. Method: immunoSEQ multiplex PCR; TCRdb's copy keeps in-frame clones and lacks some. The repertoire holds 70,000 or so clones, with roughly 94% as singletons. The approximately 120-subject validation cohort, separate from the approximately 670-subject first cohort, included the donors. The sequenced material came from PBMCs. This receptor was obtained from a woman aged 18-30 years in good health and CMV-seropositive. The chain employs TRBV7-2 and TRBJ2-5, with TRBD1 as a possible D gene (5 bases). Written as DNA, the CDR3 is TGTGCCAGCAGCCTACTGGGGCGTGGGACCCAGTACTTC. Translating it yields CASSLLGRGTQYF.